Below, 20 T cell receptor beta chains from the same sample are listed, as sequenced in a study of post-analysis software for immune sequencing data. Broader study findings: Among 5 or 6 TRBV segments more frequent in patients than controls were TRBV5-6, TRBV5-1 and TRBV20-1.

The library was made from cDNA and included unique molecular identifiers. TCRdb re-called the PCR reads through MiXCR, storing one row per CDR3 protein. The sample lists about 400,000 distinct CDR3 sequences; roughly 35% were seen once. Their antigens are not known. The sample was blood. All receptors derive from a girl aged 5 to 17 with multiple sclerosis.

The V gene is TRBV20-1, the J gene TRBJ1-2; 12 bases fit TRBD1. From germline, CDR1 is DFQATT and CDR2 SNEGSKA (reference sequence). V gave up 0 bases and J gave up 3 bases; unmatched junction bases: 11. The CDR3 is 18 residues long. CDR3 in amino acids: CSARDPPGQGARDYGYTF. The CDR3 DNA is TGCAGTGCTAGAGATCCCCCGGGACAGGGGGCTAGAGACTATGGCTACACCTTC.

This clonotype was counted between two and nine times. The rearrangement joins TRBV27 to TRBJ2-5; 7 bases map to TRBD1. The J call may be faulty, since TRBJ2-7 better matches the DNA end. CDR1 MNHEY and CDR2 SMNVEV come from the germline V gene (reference sequence). The CDR3 spans 12 residues. The CDR3 coding sequence is TGTGCCAGCCGACAGGGCCTTGACGAGCAGTACTTC. It encodes CASRQGLDEQYF.

The chain has TRBV7-2 and TRBJ2-7, with D possibly being TRBD1 or TRBD2 (5 bases each). V lost 2 bases, J lost 0 bases, and 8 bases lay in between. This CDR3 spans 14 amino acids. CDR1 SGHTA and CDR2 FQGNSA come from the germline V gene. CDR3 nucleotides: TGTGCCAGCAGCTTACCAGGGAGCTCCTACGAGCAGTACTTC. It yields the protein CASSLPGSSYEQYF.

The chain combines TRBV11-2 with TRBJ2-1; TRBD2 matches 9 bases. From germline, CDR1 is SGHAT and CDR2 FQNNGV. The V and J ends lost 4 bases and 12 bases, in that order; junction bases with no gene match: 13. There are 15 residues in the CDR3. CDR3 sequence: CASSSVAGACEGQFF. DNA of the CDR3: TGTGCCAGCAGCTCAGTAGCGGGGGCCTGTGAAGGGCAGTTCTTC.

The rearrangement uses TRBV11-2 and TRBJ2-1, with D maybe TRBD1 (7 bases). This CDR3 contains 14 residues. Trimming shortened V by 0 bases and J by 7 bases, and 10 bases separated the two germline ends. Germline V gene lookup returns CDR1 SGHAT and CDR2 FQNNGV. CDR3 sequence reads: CASSLEAGGNEQFF. The CDR3 region has the DNA TGTGCCAGCAGCTTAGAAGCAGGGGGGAATGAGCAGTTCTTC.

Only a few counts were recorded for this clonotype. The rearrangement uses TRBV4-1 and TRBJ2-1; 8 bases are shared with TRBD2. The CDR3 runs 15 residues. Per germline, CDR1 MGHRA and CDR2 YSYEKL. After removal of 3 bases from V and 3 bases from J, the junction contained 4 bases not matched to a gene. The CDR3, as DNA: TGCGCCAGCAGCCACCACGGGACTAGCTACAATGAGCAGTTCTTC. Translating gives CASSHHGTSYNEQFF.

This sequence joins TRBV7-8 and TRBJ2-1; 7 positions match TRBD2. Germline-derived CDR1 and CDR2 are SGHVS and FQNEAQ. CDR3 length: 19 residues. V trimming: 5 bases; J trimming: 4 bases; junction bases outside the gene matches: 20. The CDR3, as DNA: TGTGCCAGCAGCCCTGCGCCAGGAAACGGGCTAGCGGAATACAATGAGCAGTTCTTC. It specifies CASSPAPGNGLAEYNEQFF. The whole variable domain, remainder taken from reference TRBV7-8 and TRBJ2-1, is GAGVSQSPRYKVAKRGQDVALRCDPISGHVSLFWYQQALGQGPEFLTYFQNEAQLDKSGLPSDRFFAERPEGSVSTLKIQRTQQEDSAVYLCASSPAPGNGLAEYNEQFFGPGTRLTVL.

This clonotype was seen a handful of times. The chain employs TRBV5-1 and TRBJ2-6; perhaps TRBD1 as D (5 bases). There are 18 residues in the CDR3. CDR1 and CDR2 from the germline V gene are SGHRS and YFSETQ. V shed 2 bases and J shed 0 bases, with 15 bases lying between them. CDR3 region: CASSLGPTRASGANVLTF. In nucleotides, the CDR3 is TGCGCCAGCAGCTTAGGACCCACCAGGGCCTCTGGGGCCAACGTCCTGACTTTC.

The chain couples TRBV7-2 to TRBJ2-6, with unresolved D. The CDR3 length is 15 residues. The V end lost 3 bases, the J end lost 0 bases, and 6 bases lay between the germline ends. CDR1 is SGHTA and CDR2 is FQGNSA in the germline V gene. The CDR3 region has the DNA TGTGCCAGCAGCTTTGGGGACTCTGGGGCCAACGTCCTGACTTTC. This codes for CASSFGDSGANVLTF.

The rearrangement links TRBV20-1 to TRBJ1-1, with 7 bases lining up with TRBD1. Germline trimming cut 3 bases from V and 3 bases from J; bases unmatched to any gene: 7. The CDR3 totals 14 residues. Germline CDR1 reads DFQATT; CDR2 reads SNEGSKA (reference sequence). The DNA of the CDR3 is TGCAGTGCTAGTAACCAGGACAGGTACACTGAAGCTTTCTTT. Its translation is CSASNQDRYTEAFF.

This sequence joins TRBV9 and TRBJ2-7; D remains ambiguous. The DNA end is more similar to TRBJ2-5, so the J call may be wrong. Germline V gene data show CDR1 as SGDLS and CDR2 as YYNGEE. CDR3 length: 13 residues. For the CDR3, the DNA is TGTGCCAGCAGCCCGGCCTCTCATGGGACCCAGTACTTC. It specifies CASSPASHGTQYF.

Note on this clonotype: Sequence at one end of the junction differs from germline and may be a read error. The chain combines TRBV11-2 with TRBJ2-1, with D uncertain. The CDR3 is 14 amino acids. Looked up from germline, CDR1 is SGHAT and CDR2 is FQNNGV. The CDR3 loop reads CASSPVGSYNERFF. The CDR3 region has the DNA TGTGCCAGCAGCCCGGTCGGCTCCTACAATGAGCGGTTCTTC.

This clonotype was found a few times. This chain uses TRBV9 with TRBJ2-5, with 13 bases lining up with TRBD2. Germline V CDR1 and CDR2: SGDLS, YYNGEE. V shed 0 bases, J shed 2 bases, and the junction held 4 bases outside the gene matches. The CDR3 runs to 17 residues. The CDR3 DNA follows: TGTGCCAGCAGCGTAGGACTAGCGGGGGGAGAGCAAGAGACCCAGTACTTC. Amino acid sequence: CASSVGLAGGEQETQYF.

This clonotype was picked up a small number of times. The rearrangement links TRBV11-2 to TRBJ1-4, with D hard to call. Per germline, CDR1 SGHAT and CDR2 FQNNGV. The CDR3 runs 13 residues. Trimming took 5 bases from V and 5 from J, leaving 9 bases between them. The CDR3 sequence is CASSPRLNEKLFF. CDR3 nucleotide sequence: TGTGCCAGCAGCCCGAGATTAAATGAAAAACTGTTTTTT.

The rearrangement joins TRBV5-1 to TRBJ2-5; the match to TRBD2 covers 10 bases. Germline lookup yields CDR1 SGHRS and CDR2 YFSETQ. V trimming: 0 bases; J trimming: 5 bases; junction bases outside the gene matches: 7. This CDR3 region has 16 residues. CDR3 sequence reads: CASSLAGGLAIETQYF. Here the CDR3 DNA reads TGCGCCAGCAGCTTGGCGGGGGGACTAGCGATTGAGACCCAGTACTTC.

In its sample, this clonotype was seen a few times. The J gene is TRBJ2-5, the V gene TRBV20-1; TRBD2 is a possible D gene (6 bases). Trimming left V 7 bases short and J 1 base short, with 10 bases between. Germline V lookup: CDR1 DFQATT, CDR2 SNEGSKA (reference sequence). CDR3 size: 12 residues. The CDR3 bases are TGCAGTGTCGCGGGGTCCCAAGAGACCCAGTACTTC. Its protein product is CSVAGSQETQYF.

The chain employs TRBV20-1 and TRBJ2-2; 11 bases match TRBD2. This CDR3 contains 14 residues. Germline V lookup: CDR1 DFQATT, CDR2 SNEGSKA (reference sequence). V gave up 6 bases and J gave up 4 bases; unmatched junction bases: 4. The CDR3 DNA reads TGCAGTGCACTAGCGGGGGTTCGCACCGGGGAGCTGTTTTTT. As protein: CSALAGVRTGELFF.

The chain recombines TRBV7-2 with TRBJ2-5, with D unresolved. Trimming pared 5 bases from V and 5 bases from J, leaving 12 bases between. CDR1 and CDR2 from the germline V gene are SGHTA and FQGNSA. The CDR3 has 13 amino acids. The DNA of the CDR3 is TGTGCCAGCAGCCCCGGACCTAGGGAGACCCAGTACTTC. This translates into CASSPGPRETQYF.

The DNA for the CDR3 is TGTGCCAGCTCCGCTAATAAAGAGACCCAGTACTTC. This translates into CASSANKETQYF. J is TRBJ2-5 and V is TRBV18; D is undetermined. V lost 6 bases to trimming and J lost 3 bases, with 8 bases between them. Germline V gives CDR1 KGHSH, CDR2 LQKENI. This CDR3 has 12 residues. Full variable domain (remainder filled in from reference TRBV18 and TRBJ2-5): NAGVMQNPRHLVRRRGQEARLRCSPMKGHSHVYWYRQLPEEGLKFMVYLQKENIIDESGMPKERFSAEFPKEGPSILRIQQVVRGDSAAYFCASSANKETQYFGPGTRLLVL.

This clonotype turned up a few times. This chain uses TRBV29-1 with TRBJ1-1, with D possibly TRBD1 on 6 matching bases. From germline, CDR1 is SQVTM and CDR2 ANQGSEA. Trimming removed 4 bases from V and 10 bases from J, with 22 bases in between. The CDR3 runs to 14 residues. The CDR3 DNA follows: TGCAGCGTTGTAGGTGCGGGGGGCAAACCCGGAGCTTTCTTT. The encoded protein is CSVVGAGGKPGAFF.